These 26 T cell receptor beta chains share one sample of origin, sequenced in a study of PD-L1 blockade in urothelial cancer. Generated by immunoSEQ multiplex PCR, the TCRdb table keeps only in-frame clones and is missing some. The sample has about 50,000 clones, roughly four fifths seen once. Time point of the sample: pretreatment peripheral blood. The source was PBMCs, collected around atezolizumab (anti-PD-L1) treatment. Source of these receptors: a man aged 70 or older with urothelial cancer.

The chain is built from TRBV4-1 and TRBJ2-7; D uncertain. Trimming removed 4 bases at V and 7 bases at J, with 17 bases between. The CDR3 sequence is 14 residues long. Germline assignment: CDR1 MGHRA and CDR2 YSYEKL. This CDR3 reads CASSRGTGLGEQYF. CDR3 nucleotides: TGCGCCAGCAGCCGCGGCACCGGTTTAGGTGAGCAGTACTTC.

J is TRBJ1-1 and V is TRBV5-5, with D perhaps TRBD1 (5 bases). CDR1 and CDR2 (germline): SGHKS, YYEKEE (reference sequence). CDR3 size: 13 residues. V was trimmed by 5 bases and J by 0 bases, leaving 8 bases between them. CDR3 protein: CASRWGMNTEAFF. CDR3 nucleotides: TGTGCCAGCAGGTGGGGCATGAACACTGAAGCTTTCTTT.

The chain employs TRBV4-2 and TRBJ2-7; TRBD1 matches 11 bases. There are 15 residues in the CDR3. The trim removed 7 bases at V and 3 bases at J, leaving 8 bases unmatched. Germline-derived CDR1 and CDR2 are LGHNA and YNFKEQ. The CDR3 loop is CASTKTGTGGYEQYF. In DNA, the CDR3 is TGTGCCAGCACAAAAACAGGGACAGGGGGCTACGAGCAGTACTTC.

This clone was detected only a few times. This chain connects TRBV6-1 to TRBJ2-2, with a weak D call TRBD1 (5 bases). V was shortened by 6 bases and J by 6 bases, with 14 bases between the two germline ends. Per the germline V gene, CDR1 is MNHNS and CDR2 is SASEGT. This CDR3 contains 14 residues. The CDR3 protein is CASSAVSGSGELFF. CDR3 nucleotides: TGTGCCAGCAGCGCAGTGTCAGGGTCCGGGGAGCTGTTTTTT.

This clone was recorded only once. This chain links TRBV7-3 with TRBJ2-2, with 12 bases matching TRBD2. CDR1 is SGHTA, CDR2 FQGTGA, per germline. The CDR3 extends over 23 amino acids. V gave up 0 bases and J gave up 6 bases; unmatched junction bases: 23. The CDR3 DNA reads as TGTGCCAGCAGCTTAACTGCAGGGTCAGGTGCCACTACTAGCGGGAGGAGATCCGGGGAGCTGTTTTTT. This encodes CASSLTAGSGATTSGRRSGELFF.

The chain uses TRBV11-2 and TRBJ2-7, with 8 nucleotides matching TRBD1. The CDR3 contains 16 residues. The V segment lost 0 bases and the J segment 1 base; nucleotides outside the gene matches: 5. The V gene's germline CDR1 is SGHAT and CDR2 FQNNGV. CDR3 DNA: TGTGCCAGCAGCTTAGACCCGGACAGGGCGTCCTACGAGCAGTACTTC. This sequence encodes CASSLDPDRASYEQYF.

The CDR3 nucleotides are TGCGCCAGCAGCGCACGGAGCGGGAGCTCCTACAATGAGCAGTTCTTC. Protein product: CASSARSGSSYNEQFF. The chain is built from TRBV5-1 and TRBJ2-1; TRBD2 matches 8 bases. The CDR3 contains 16 residues. J lost 0 bases, V lost 4 bases, and 6 bases had no gene match. CDR1 SGHRS and CDR2 YFSETQ come from the germline V gene.

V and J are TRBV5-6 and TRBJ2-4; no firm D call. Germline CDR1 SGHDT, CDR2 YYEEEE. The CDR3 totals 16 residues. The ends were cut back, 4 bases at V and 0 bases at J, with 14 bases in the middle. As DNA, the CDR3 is TGTGCCAGCAGCCCCCGTCGCCTACTAGCCAAAAACATTCAGTACTTC. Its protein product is CASSPRRLLAKNIQYF.

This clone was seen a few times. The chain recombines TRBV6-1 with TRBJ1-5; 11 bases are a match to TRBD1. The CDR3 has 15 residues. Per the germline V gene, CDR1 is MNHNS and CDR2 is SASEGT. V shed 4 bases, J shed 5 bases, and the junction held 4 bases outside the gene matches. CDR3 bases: TGTGCCAGCAGTGCCCTGGACAGGGGGCATCAGCCCCAGCATTTT. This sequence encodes CASSALDRGHQPQHF.

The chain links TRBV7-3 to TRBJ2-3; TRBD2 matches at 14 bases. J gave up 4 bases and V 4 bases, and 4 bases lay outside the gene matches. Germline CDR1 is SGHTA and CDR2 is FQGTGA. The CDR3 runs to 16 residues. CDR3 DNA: TGTGCCAGCAGCTCCGGACTAGCGGGGGGTGCAGATACGCAGTATTTT. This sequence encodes CASSSGLAGGADTQYF.

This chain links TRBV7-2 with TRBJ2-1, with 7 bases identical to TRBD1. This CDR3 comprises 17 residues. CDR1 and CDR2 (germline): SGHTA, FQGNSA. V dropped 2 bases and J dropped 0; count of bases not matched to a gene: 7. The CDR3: CASSLRIRGSSYNEQFF. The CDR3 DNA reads TGTGCCAGCAGCTTAAGAATCAGGGGGAGCTCCTACAATGAGCAGTTCTTC.

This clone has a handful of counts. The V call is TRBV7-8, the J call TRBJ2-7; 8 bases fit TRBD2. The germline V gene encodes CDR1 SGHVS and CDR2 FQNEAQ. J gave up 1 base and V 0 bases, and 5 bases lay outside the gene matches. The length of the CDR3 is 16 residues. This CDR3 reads CASSLATASGSYEQYF. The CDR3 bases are TGTGCCAGCAGCTTAGCCACGGCTAGCGGGTCCTACGAGCAGTACTTC.

Here the CDR3 reads CASSLSGGTEAFF. In DNA, the CDR3 is TGTGCCAGCAGCTTATCAGGGGGCACTGAAGCTTTCTTT. The gene calls are TRBV7-9 and TRBJ1-1; 7 nucleotides line up with TRBD1. Germline lookup yields CDR1 SEHNR and CDR2 FQNEAQ (reference sequence). The CDR3 is 13 amino acids. Unmatched junction bases numbered 1, after V lost 2 bases and J lost 4 bases.

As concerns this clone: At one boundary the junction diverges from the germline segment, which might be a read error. The CDR3 is CASSSTSGDHETQYF. In nucleotides, the CDR3 is TGTGCCAGCAGCTCGACTAGCGGGGACCACGAGACCCAGTACTTC. The rearrangement joins TRBV2 to TRBJ2-5; 11 bases are shared with TRBD2. This CDR3 has 15 amino acids. Looked up from germline, CDR1 is SNHLY and CDR2 is FYNNEI.

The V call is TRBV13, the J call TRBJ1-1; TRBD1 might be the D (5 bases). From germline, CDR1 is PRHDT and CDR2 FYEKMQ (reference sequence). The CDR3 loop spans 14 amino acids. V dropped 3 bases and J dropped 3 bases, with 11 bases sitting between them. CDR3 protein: CASSFRQPYTEAFF. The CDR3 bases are TGTGCCAGCAGCTTTCGACAGCCTTACACTGAAGCTTTCTTT. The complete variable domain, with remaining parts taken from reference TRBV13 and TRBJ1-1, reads AAGVIQSPRHLIKEKRETATLKCYPIPRHDTVYWYQQGPGQDPQFLISFYEKMQSDKGSIPDRFSAQQFSDYHSELNMSSLELGDSALYFCASSFRQPYTEAFFGQGTRLTVV.

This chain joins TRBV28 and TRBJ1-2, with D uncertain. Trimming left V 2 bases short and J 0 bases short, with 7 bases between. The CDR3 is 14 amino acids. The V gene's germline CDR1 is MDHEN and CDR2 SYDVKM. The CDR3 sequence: CASSLMGANYGYTF. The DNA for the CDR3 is TGTGCCAGCAGTTTAATGGGAGCTAACTATGGCTACACCTTC.

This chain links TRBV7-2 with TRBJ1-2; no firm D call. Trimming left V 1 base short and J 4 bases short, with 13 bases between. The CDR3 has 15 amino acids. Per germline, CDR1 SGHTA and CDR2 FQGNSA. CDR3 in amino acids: CASSLEGGVGYGYTF. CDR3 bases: TGTGCCAGCAGCTTAGAAGGCGGGGTAGGCTATGGCTACACCTTC. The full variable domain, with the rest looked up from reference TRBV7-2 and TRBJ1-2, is GAGVSQSPSNKVTEKGKDVELRCDPISGHTALYWYRQSLGQGLEFLIYFQGNSAPDKSGLPSDRFSAERTGGSVSTLTIQRTQQEDSAVYLCASSLEGGVGYGYTFGSGTRLTVV.

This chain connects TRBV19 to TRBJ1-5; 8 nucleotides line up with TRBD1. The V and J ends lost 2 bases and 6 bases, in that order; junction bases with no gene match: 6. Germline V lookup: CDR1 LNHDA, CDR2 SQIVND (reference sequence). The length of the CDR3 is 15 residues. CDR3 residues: CASSIPGQGTQPQHF. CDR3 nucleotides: TGTGCCAGTAGTATACCTGGACAGGGAACTCAGCCCCAGCATTTT.

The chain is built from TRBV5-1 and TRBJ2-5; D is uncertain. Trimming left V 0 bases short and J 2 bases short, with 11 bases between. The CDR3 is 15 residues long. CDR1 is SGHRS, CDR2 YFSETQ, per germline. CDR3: CASSLAVTEQETQYF. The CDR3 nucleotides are TGCGCCAGCAGCTTGGCCGTCACAGAACAAGAGACCCAGTACTTC. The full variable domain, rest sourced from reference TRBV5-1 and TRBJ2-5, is KAGVTQTPRYLIKTRGQQVTLSCSPISGHRSVSWYQQTPGQGLQFLFEYFSETQRNKGNFPGRFSGRQFSNSRSEMNVSTLELGDSALYLCASSLAVTEQETQYFGPGTRLLVL.

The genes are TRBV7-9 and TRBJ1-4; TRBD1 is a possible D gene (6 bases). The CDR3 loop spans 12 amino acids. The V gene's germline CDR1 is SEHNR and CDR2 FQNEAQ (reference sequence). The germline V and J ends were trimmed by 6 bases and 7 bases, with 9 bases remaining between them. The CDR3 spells CASRGGREKLFF. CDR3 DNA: TGTGCCAGCAGAGGGGGACGTGAAAAACTGTTTTTT.

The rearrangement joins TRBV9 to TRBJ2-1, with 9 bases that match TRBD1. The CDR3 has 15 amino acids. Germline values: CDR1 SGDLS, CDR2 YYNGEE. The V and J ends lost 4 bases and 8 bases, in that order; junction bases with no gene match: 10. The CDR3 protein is CASSSRDRDYHEQFF. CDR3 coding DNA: TGTGCCAGCAGCTCCCGGGACAGGGATTATCATGAGCAGTTCTTC.

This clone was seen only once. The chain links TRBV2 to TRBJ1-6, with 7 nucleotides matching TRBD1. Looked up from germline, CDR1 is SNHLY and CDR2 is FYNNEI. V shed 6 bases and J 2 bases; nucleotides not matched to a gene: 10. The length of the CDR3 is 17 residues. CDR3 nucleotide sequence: TGTGCCAGCAGCGAGACAGGGCTGGGTGCCTATAATTCACCCCTCCACTTT. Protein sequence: CASSETGLGAYNSPLHF. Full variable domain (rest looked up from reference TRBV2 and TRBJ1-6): EPEVTQTPSHQVTQMGQEVILRCVPISNHLYFYWYRQILGQKVEFLVSFYNNEISEKSEIFDDQFSVERPDGSNFTLKIRSTKLEDSAMYFCASSETGLGAYNSPLHFGNGTRLTVT.

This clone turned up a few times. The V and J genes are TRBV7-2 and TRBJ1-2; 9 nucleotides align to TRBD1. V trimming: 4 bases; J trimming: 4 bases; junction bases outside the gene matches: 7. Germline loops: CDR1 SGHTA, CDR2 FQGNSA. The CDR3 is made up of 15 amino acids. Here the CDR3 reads CASSSNRGLGYGYTF. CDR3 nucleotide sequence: TGTGCCAGCAGCTCCAACAGGGGGCTAGGCTATGGCTACACCTTC.

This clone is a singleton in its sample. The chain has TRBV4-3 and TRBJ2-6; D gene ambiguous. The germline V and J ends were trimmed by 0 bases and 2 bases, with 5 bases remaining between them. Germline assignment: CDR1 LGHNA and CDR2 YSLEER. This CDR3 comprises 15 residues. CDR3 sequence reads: CASSQESAGANVLTF. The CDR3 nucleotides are TGCGCCAGCAGCCAAGAGAGCGCTGGGGCCAACGTCCTGACTTTC.

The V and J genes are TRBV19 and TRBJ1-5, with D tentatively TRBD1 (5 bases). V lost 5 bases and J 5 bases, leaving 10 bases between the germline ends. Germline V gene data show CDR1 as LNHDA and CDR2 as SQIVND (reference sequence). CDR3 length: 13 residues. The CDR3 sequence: CASSGADDQPQHF. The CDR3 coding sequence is TGTGCCAGTAGTGGGGCAGATGATCAGCCCCAGCATTTT. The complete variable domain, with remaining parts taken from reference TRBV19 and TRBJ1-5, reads DGGITQSPKYLFRKEGQNVTLSCEQNLNHDAMYWYRQDPGQGLRLIYYSQIVNDFQKGDIAEGYSVSREKKESFPLTVTSAQKNPTAFYLCASSGADDQPQHFGDGTRLSIL.

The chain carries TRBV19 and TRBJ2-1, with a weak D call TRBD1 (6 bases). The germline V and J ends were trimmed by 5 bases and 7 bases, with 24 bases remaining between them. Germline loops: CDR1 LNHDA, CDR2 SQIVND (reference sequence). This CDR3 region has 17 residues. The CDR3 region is CASSEVRGPTGSNEQFF. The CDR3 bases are TGTGCCAGTAGTGAGGTTAGGGGCCCAACAGGGTCGAATGAGCAGTTCTTC.